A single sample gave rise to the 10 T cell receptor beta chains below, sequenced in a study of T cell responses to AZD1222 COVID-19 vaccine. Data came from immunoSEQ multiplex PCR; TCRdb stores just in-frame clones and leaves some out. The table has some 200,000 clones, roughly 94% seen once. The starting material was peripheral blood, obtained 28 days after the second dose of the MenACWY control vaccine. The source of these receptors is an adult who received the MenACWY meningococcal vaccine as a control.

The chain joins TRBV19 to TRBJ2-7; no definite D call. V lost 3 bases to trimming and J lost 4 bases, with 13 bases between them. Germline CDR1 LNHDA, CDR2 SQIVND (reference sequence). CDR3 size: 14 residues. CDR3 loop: CASSIVGPSYEQYF. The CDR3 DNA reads TGTGCCAGTAGTATTGTCGGACCCTCATACGAGCAGTACTTC.

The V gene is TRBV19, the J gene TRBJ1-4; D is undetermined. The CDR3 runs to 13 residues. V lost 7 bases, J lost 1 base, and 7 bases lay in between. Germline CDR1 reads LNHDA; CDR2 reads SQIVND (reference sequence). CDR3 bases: TGTGCCAGTATCGGGGAAACTAATGAAAAACTGTTTTTT. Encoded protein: CASIGETNEKLFF.

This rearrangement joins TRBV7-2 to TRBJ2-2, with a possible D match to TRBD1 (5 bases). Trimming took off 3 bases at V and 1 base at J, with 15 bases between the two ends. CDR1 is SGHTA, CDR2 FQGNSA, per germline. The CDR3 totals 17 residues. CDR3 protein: CASSLNGQGLNTGELFF. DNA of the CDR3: TGTGCCAGCAGCTTGAATGGGCAGGGATTGAACACCGGGGAGCTGTTTTTT.

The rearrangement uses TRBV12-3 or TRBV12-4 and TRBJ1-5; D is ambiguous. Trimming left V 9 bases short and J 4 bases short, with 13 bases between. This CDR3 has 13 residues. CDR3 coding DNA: TGTGCCAGTTCAGACATCCCAAATCAGCCCCAGCATTTT. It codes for CASSDIPNQPQHF.

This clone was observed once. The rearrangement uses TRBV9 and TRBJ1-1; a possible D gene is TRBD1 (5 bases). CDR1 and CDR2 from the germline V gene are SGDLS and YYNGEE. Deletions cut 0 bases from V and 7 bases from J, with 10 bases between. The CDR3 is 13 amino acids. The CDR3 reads CASSVGEGYEAFF. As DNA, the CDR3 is TGTGCCAGCAGCGTAGGGGAGGGGTATGAAGCTTTCTTT.

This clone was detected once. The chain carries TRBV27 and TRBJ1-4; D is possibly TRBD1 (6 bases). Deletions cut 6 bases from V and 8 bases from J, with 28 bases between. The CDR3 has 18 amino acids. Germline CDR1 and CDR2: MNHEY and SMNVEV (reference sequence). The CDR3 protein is CASRIISSGTRGREKLFF. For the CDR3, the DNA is TGTGCCAGCAGGATAATTTCCTCCGGGACACGAGGGCGGGAAAAACTGTTTTTT.

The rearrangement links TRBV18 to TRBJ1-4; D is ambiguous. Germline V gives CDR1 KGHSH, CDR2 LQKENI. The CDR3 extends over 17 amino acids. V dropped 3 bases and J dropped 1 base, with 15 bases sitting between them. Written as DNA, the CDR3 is TGTGCCAGCTCACCCGGGGTATCCCTCCGAACTAATGAAAAACTGTTTTTT. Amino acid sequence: CASSPGVSLRTNEKLFF.

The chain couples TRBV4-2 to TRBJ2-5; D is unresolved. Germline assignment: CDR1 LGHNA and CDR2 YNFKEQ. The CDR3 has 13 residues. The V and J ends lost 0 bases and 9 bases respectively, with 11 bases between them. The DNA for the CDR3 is TGTGCCAGCAGCCAAGAGGATGGTGCTCCCCAGTACTTC. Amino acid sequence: CASSQEDGAPQYF.

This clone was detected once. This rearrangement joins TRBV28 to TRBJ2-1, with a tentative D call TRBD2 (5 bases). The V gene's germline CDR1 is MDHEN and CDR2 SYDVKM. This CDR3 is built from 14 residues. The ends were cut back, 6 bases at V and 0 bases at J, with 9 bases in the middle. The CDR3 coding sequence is TGTGCCAGCAGGCGGGCAAGCTCCTACAATGAGCAGTTCTTC. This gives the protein CASRRASSYNEQFF.

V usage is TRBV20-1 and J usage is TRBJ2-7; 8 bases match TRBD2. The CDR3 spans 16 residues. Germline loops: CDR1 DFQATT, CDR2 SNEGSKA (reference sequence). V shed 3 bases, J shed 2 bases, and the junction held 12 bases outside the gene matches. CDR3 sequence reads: CSASGGTGTRPYEQYF. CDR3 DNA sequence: TGCAGTGCTAGTGGGGGTACCGGGACTAGGCCCTACGAGCAGTACTTC.